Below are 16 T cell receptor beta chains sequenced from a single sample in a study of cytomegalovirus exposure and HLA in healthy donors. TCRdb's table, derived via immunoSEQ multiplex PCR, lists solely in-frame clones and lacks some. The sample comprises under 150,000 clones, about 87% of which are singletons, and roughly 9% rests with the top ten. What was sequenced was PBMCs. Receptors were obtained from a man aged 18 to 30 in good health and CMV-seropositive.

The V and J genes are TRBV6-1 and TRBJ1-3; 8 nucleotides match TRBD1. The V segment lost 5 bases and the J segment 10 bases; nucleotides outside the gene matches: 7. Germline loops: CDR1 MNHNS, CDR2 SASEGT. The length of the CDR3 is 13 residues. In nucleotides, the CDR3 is TGTGCCAGCAGTTCTTTGACAGGGGTGACCATATATTTT. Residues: CASSSLTGVTIYF.

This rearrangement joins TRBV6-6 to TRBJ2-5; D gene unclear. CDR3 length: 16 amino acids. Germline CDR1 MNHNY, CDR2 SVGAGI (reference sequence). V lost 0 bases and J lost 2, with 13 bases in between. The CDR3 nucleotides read TGTGCCAGCAGTTACTCAACCTACCCACTACAAGAGACCCAGTACTTC. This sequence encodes CASSYSTYPLQETQYF.

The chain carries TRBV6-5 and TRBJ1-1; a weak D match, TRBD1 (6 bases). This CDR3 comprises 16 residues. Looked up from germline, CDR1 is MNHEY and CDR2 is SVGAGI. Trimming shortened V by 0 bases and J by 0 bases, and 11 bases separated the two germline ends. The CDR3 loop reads CASSYSNRGMNTEAFF. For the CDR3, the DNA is TGTGCCAGCAGTTACTCGAATAGGGGGATGAACACTGAAGCTTTCTTT.

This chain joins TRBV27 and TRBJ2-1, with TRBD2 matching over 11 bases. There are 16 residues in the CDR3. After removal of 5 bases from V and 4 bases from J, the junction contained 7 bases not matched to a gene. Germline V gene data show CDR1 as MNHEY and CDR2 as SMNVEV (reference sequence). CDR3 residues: CASSPFSGRVYNEQFF. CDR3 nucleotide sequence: TGTGCCAGCAGTCCTTTTAGCGGGAGGGTGTACAATGAGCAGTTCTTC.

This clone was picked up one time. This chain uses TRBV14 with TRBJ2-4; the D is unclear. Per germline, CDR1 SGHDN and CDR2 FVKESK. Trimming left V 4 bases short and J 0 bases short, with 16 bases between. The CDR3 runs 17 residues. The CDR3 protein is CASSPERLELAKNIQYF. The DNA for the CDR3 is TGTGCCAGCAGCCCCGAAAGACTCGAGCTAGCCAAAAACATTCAGTACTTC.

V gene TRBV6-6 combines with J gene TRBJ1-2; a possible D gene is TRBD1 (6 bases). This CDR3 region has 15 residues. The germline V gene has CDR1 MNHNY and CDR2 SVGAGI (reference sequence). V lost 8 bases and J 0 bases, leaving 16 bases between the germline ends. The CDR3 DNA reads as TGTGCCAGCCTAGGGGGAGATAGAACTAACTATGGCTACACCTTC. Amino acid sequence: CASLGGDRTNYGYTF.

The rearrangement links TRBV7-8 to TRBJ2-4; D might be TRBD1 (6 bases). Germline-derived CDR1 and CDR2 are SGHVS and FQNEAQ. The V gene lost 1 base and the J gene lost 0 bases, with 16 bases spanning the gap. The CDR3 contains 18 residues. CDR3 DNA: TGTGCCAGCAGCTTAGGGAGTCAGGGGACGGGAGCCAAAAACATTCAGTACTTC. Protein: CASSLGSQGTGAKNIQYF.

The CDR3, as DNA: TGTGCCAGCAGCTGGGATAAACCGGGACAGGGGGCCTACGAGCAGTACTTC. Its translation is CASSWDKPGQGAYEQYF. The chain has TRBV5-4 and TRBJ2-7, with TRBD1 matching 11 bases. Trimming at V came to 3 bases and at J to 2 bases, leaving 10 bases not matched to a gene. CDR3 length equals 17 residues. Germline loops: CDR1 SGHNT, CDR2 YYREEE (reference sequence).

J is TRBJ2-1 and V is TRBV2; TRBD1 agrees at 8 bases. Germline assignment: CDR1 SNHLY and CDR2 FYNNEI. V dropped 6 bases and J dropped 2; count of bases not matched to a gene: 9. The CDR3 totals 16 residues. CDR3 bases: TGTGCCAGCAGGACCCGAGACAGGGGCGCCTACAATGAGCAGTTCTTC. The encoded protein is CASRTRDRGAYNEQFF.

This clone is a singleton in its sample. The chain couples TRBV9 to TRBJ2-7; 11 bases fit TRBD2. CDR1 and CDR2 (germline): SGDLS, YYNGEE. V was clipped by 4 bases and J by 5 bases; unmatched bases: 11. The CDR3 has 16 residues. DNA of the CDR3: TGTGCCAGCAGCATCGATCTTAGCGGGAGGGCCGACGAGCAGTACTTC. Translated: CASSIDLSGRADEQYF.

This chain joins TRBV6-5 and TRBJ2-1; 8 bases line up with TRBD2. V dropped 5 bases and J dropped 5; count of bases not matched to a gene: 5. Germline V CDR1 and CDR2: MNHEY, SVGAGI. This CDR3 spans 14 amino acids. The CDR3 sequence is CASSTGTRNNEQFF. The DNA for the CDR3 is TGTGCCAGCAGTACCGGGACTAGAAACAATGAGCAGTTCTTC.

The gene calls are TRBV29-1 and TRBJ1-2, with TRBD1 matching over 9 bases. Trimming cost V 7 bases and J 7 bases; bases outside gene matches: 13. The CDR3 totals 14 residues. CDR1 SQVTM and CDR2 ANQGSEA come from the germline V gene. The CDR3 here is CSALSQTGGFGYTF. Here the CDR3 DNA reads TGCAGCGCCCTCTCACAGACAGGGGGTTTTGGCTACACCTTC.

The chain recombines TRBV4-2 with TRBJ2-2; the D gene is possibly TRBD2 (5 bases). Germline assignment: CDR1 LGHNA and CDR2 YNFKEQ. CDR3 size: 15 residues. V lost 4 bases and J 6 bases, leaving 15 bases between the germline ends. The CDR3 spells CASSPGVAKAGELFF. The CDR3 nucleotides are TGTGCCAGCAGCCCCGGGGTGGCTAAGGCCGGGGAGCTGTTTTTT.

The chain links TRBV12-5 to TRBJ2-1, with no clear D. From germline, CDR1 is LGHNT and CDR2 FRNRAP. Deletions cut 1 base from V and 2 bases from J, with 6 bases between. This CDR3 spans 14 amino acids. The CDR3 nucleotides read TGTGCTAGTGGTTTGGGGCTAGCCTACAATGAGCAGTTCTTC. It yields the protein CASGLGLAYNEQFF.

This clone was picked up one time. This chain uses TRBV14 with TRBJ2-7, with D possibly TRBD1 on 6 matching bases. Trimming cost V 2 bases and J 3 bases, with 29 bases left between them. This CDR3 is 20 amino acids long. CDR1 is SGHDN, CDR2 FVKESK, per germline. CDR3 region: CASSQFIVDSRRGFGYEQYF. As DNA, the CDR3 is TGTGCCAGCAGCCAATTTATTGTGGACAGCCGACGGGGCTTCGGCTACGAGCAGTACTTC.

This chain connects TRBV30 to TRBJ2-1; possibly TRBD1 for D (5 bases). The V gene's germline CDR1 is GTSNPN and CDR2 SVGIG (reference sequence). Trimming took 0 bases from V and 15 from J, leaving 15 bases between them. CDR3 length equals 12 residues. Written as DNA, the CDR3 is TGTGCCTGGAGTGTACAGGCACCCCTCCTGTTCTTC. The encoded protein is CAWSVQAPLLFF.